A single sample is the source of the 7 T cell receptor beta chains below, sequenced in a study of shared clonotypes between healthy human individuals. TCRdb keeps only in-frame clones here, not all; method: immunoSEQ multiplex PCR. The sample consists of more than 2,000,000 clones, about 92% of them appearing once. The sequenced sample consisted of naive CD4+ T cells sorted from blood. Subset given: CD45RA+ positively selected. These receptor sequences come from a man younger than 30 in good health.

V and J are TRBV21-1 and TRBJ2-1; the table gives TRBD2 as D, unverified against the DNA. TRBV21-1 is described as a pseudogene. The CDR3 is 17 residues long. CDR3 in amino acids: CARRGGGGPSFYNEQFF. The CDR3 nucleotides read TGTGCCCGTCGGGGTGGCGGGGGGCCCTCTTTCTACAATGAGCAGTTCTTC.

CDR3: CASSPLVAERSGANVLTF. The CDR3 DNA follows: TGTGCCAGCTCACCACTGGTAGCGGAGCGCTCTGGGGCCAACGTCCTGACTTTC. The chain is built from TRBV18 and TRBJ2-6; a weak D match, TRBD2 (6 bases). The CDR3 sequence is 18 residues long. Germline values: CDR1 KGHSH, CDR2 LQKENI. V was shortened by 1 base and J by 0 bases, with 13 bases between the two germline ends. Using reference TRBV18 and TRBJ2-6 for the parts outside the CDR3, the full variable domain is NAGVMQNPRHLVRRRGQEARLRCSPMKGHSHVYWYRQLPEEGLKFMVYLQKENIIDESGMPKERFSAEFPKEGPSILRIQQVVRGDSAAYFCASSPLVAERSGANVLTFGAGSRLTVL.

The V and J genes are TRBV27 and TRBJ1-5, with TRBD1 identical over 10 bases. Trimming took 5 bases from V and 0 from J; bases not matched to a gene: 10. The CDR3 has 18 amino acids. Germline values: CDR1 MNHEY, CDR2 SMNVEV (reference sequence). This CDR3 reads CASSPWTGGSNSNQPQHF. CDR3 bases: TGTGCCAGCAGTCCCTGGACAGGGGGGTCGAATAGCAATCAGCCCCAGCATTTT.

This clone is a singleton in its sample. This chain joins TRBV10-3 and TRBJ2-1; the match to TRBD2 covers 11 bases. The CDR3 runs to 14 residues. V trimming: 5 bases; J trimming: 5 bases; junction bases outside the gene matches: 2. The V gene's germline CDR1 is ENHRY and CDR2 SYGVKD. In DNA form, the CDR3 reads TGTGCCATCAGTACTAGCGGGAGCAACAATGAGCAGTTCTTC. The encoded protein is CAISTSGSNNEQFF.

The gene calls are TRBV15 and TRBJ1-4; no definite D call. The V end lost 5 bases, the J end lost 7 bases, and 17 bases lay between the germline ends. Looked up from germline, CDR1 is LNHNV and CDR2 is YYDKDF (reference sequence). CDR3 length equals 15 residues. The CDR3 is CATSAKGPGSEKLFF. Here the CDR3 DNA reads TGTGCCACCAGCGCCAAAGGACCGGGATCTGAAAAACTGTTTTTT.

The CDR3 loop is CASSLEGVMVGYTF. CDR3 DNA sequence: TGTGCCAGCAGCTTAGAAGGAGTAATGGTGGGCTACACCTTC. The chain combines TRBV7-2 with TRBJ1-2; D call uncertain. The CDR3 consists of 14 residues. Germline loops: CDR1 SGHTA, CDR2 FQGNSA. V lost 1 base and J 8 bases, leaving 14 bases between the germline ends.

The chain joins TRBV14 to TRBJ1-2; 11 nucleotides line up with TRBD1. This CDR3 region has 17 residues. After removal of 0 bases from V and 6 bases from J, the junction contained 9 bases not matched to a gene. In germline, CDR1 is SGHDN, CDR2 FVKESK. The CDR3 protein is CASSQEQGTGGIDGYTF. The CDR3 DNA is TGTGCCAGCAGCCAAGAACAAGGGACAGGGGGTATTGATGGCTACACCTTC. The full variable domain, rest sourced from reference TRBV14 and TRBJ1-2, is EAGVTQFPSHSVIEKGQTVTLRCDPISGHDNLYWYRRVMGKEIKFLLHFVKESKQDESGMPNNRFLAERTGGTYSTLKVQPAELEDSGVYFCASSQEQGTGGIDGYTFGSGTRLTVV.